Listed here are 20 T cell receptor beta chains from one sample, sequenced in a study of OX40 agonist ivuxolimab in advanced cancers. Sequenced by immunoSEQ multiplex PCR; TCRdb stores in-frame clones only, minus some. This table holds 45,000 or so clones, almost 90% found once. The sample here was CD4+ or CD8+ T cells sorted from blood, taken in a trial of the OX40 agonist ivuxolimab. These TCRs come from an adult with an advanced solid tumor such as melanoma, head and neck, liver or kidney cancer.

This clone was recorded once. The genes are TRBV7-2 and TRBJ1-1, with TRBD1 as a possible D gene (6 bases). CDR1 and CDR2 (germline): SGHTA, FQGNSA. The CDR3 covers 15 residues. Trimming removed 3 bases at V and 3 bases at J, with 14 bases between. For the CDR3, the DNA is TGTGCCAGCAGCTTGGTGGCAGGGGCATACACTGAAGCTTTCTTT. Residues: CASSLVAGAYTEAFF.

V is TRBV27 and J is TRBJ2-5; D is perhaps TRBD1 (6 bases). CDR3 length: 13 amino acids. The V end was cut by 6 bases, the J end by 1 base, with 9 bases between. Germline V gives CDR1 MNHEY, CDR2 SMNVEV (reference sequence). For the CDR3, the DNA is TGTGCCAGCAGCCGGGACACCCAAGAGACCCAGTACTTC. Its translation: CASSRDTQETQYF.

This chain links TRBV14 with TRBJ2-2; possibly TRBD2 for D (5 bases). CDR1 and CDR2 (germline): SGHDN, FVKESK. Trimming stripped 4 bases from V and 7 bases from J, with 13 bases between. This CDR3 contains 14 residues. The CDR3 bases are TGTGCCAGCAGCCCCCGGTGGGCGGGCGGGGAGCTGTTTTTT. Translating it yields CASSPRWAGGELFF.

Turning to this clone: The same CDR3 arises from other DNA sequences in this sample as well. The genes are TRBV5-1 and TRBJ2-7, with D perhaps matching TRBD2 (6 bases). V shed 0 bases and J shed 0 bases, with 10 bases lying between them. Germline V lookup: CDR1 SGHRS, CDR2 YFSETQ. The CDR3 has 15 residues. The CDR3 reads CASSLGGLPSYEQYF. The CDR3, as DNA: TGCGCCAGCAGCTTGGGGGGACTTCCCTCCTACGAGCAGTACTTC.

This rearrangement joins TRBV27 to TRBJ2-2, with 7 bases matching TRBD2. CDR3 length: 16 residues. From germline, CDR1 is MNHEY and CDR2 SMNVEV (reference sequence). Losses at the gene ends were 3 bases for V and 2 bases for J; bases not matched to a gene: 6. Here the CDR3 reads CASSFGRGPNTGELFF. The CDR3 DNA is TGTGCCAGCAGTTTTGGGAGGGGCCCCAACACCGGGGAGCTGTTTTTT.

This clone was seen a few times. V and J are TRBV5-1 and TRBJ1-4, with unresolved D. This CDR3 region has 16 residues. Germline lookup yields CDR1 SGHRS and CDR2 YFSETQ. Trimming took 0 bases from V and 8 from J, leaving 17 bases between them. The CDR3 DNA reads as TGCGCCAGCAGCTTGGAAGGGATCTTAATTGGGGAAAAACTGTTTTTT. It codes for CASSLEGILIGEKLFF.

The chain employs TRBV11-3 and TRBJ2-4; D unclear. The CDR3 contains 20 residues. The V and J ends lost 5 bases and 0 bases respectively, with 26 bases between them. Germline V gives CDR1 SGHNT, CDR2 YENEEA. The CDR3 reads CASSPYRGLALDLAKNIQYF. The CDR3 bases are TGTGCCAGCAGCCCTTACAGAGGCTTGGCCCTCGACCTAGCCAAAAACATTCAGTACTTC.

This rearrangement joins TRBV9 to TRBJ2-1; 10 bases map to TRBD2. V dropped 5 bases and J dropped 0; count of bases not matched to a gene: 2. The CDR3 covers 15 residues. In germline, CDR1 is SGDLS, CDR2 YYNGEE. As DNA, the CDR3 is TGTGCCAGCAGACCTAGCGGGGGCTCCTACAATGAGCAGTTCTTC. This sequence encodes CASRPSGGSYNEQFF.

V is TRBV18 and J is TRBJ2-7, with D possibly matching TRBD1 (5 bases). The CDR3 runs 16 residues. Trimming took off 4 bases at V and 5 bases at J, with 21 bases between the two ends. The germline gives CDR1 KGHSH, CDR2 LQKENI. The chain's CDR3 is CASSLSRWTLYHEQYF. CDR3 DNA sequence: TGTGCCAGCTCACTGTCCCGTTGGACACTATACCACGAGCAGTACTTC.

This sequence joins TRBV5-5 and TRBJ1-4; no clear D. The V gene lost 0 bases and the J gene lost 7 bases, with 13 bases spanning the gap. The CDR3 is made up of 15 amino acids. Germline lookup yields CDR1 SGHKS and CDR2 YYEKEE (reference sequence). CDR3 nucleotides: TGTGCCAGCAGCTTGGAGGCCTATCGGGCTGAAAAACTGTTTTTT. It encodes CASSLEAYRAEKLFF.

This clone is a singleton in its sample. V is TRBV19 and J is TRBJ1-5; D unresolved. The germline CDR1 and CDR2 sequences are LNHDA and SQIVND (reference sequence). The CDR3 totals 16 residues. The V and J ends lost 8 bases and 0 bases respectively, with 17 bases between them. DNA of the CDR3: TGTGCCAGTCCAGAGGGTTCCAACCATAGCAATCAGCCCCAGCATTTT. This translates into CASPEGSNHSNQPQHF.

V and J are TRBV19 and TRBJ1-5; tentative D call: TRBD1 (6 bases). The V and J ends lost 3 bases and 0 bases respectively, with 12 bases between them. The CDR3 totals 16 residues. Germline loops: CDR1 LNHDA, CDR2 SQIVND (reference sequence). CDR3 sequence (DNA): TGTGCCAGTAGTATCCGGAGGGGGGATAGCAATCAGCCCCAGCATTTT. Translated: CASSIRRGDSNQPQHF.

The chain links TRBV4-2 to TRBJ2-2; TRBD2 is a possible D gene (5 bases). The CDR3 has 16 residues. Germline CDR1 is LGHNA and CDR2 is YNFKEQ. The V end lost 1 base, the J end lost 0 bases, and 9 bases lay between the germline ends. The CDR3 protein is CASSQGGSANTGELFF. The DNA of the CDR3 is TGTGCCAGCAGCCAAGGAGGGTCAGCGAACACCGGGGAGCTGTTTTTT.

V and J are TRBV10-3 and TRBJ2-5, with a tentative D call TRBD1 (6 bases). CDR1 is ENHRY, CDR2 SYGVKD, per germline. The CDR3 consists of 15 residues. V gave up 7 bases and J gave up 0 bases, with 15 bases separating them. The CDR3 DNA follows: TGTGCCATCAAACAGGGCTCTGGGTACCAAGAGACCCAGTACTTC. It specifies CAIKQGSGYQETQYF.

J is TRBJ2-1 and V is TRBV5-1; 7 bases are a match to TRBD2. Germline V gene lookup returns CDR1 SGHRS and CDR2 YFSETQ. The CDR3 is made up of 16 amino acids. Losses at the gene ends were 4 bases for V and 0 bases for J; bases not matched to a gene: 7. CDR3 sequence: CASSTTSLSSYNEQFF. The CDR3 DNA reads TGCGCCAGCAGCACGACTAGCTTAAGCTCCTACAATGAGCAGTTCTTC.

This chain links TRBV2 with TRBJ1-2; no definite D call. The CDR3 runs 12 residues. CDR1 is SNHLY and CDR2 is FYNNEI in the germline V gene. With 8 bases removed from V and 7 bases from J, the gap between germline ends came to 14 bases. The CDR3: CASARWTVGYTF. In DNA, the CDR3 is TGTGCCAGCGCCCGTTGGACGGTTGGCTACACCTTC.

This chain links TRBV5-4 with TRBJ2-1, with 8 nucleotides matching TRBD2. The V and J ends lost 4 bases and 3 bases, in that order; junction bases with no gene match: 6. Germline CDR1 reads SGHNT; CDR2 reads YYREEE (reference sequence). This CDR3 region has 15 residues. CDR3 sequence: CASSRTGTSYNEQFF. In DNA form, the CDR3 reads TGTGCCAGCAGCCGAACCGGGACTAGCTACAATGAGCAGTTCTTC.

The rearrangement joins TRBV10-1 to TRBJ1-1; D is perhaps TRBD1 (5 bases). The germline V gene has CDR1 WNHNN and CDR2 SYGVQD (reference sequence). The CDR3 has 12 residues. V shed 0 bases and J shed 11 bases, with 10 bases lying between them. CDR3 protein: CASSESGASAFF. The CDR3 DNA sequence: TGCGCCAGCAGTGAGTCAGGGGCGTCCGCTTTCTTT.

In its sample, this clone was seen a few times. V is TRBV5-1 and J is TRBJ1-2; TRBD1 matches 7 bases. V gave up 3 bases and J gave up 5 bases; unmatched junction bases: 7. The CDR3 runs 14 residues. From germline, CDR1 is SGHRS and CDR2 YFSETQ. As DNA, the CDR3 is TGCGCCAGCAGCTGGGCCGGGACAGCGTATGGCTACACCTTC. Protein product: CASSWAGTAYGYTF.

In DNA form, the CDR3 reads TGTGCCAGCAGCTTGGCGCTGACCGGGTACGGCTACACCTTC. It encodes CASSLALTGYGYTF. The chain joins TRBV5-6 to TRBJ1-2, with D unresolved. Germline values: CDR1 SGHDT, CDR2 YYEEEE. Deletions cut 0 bases from V and 8 bases from J, with 14 bases between. The CDR3 contains 14 residues.